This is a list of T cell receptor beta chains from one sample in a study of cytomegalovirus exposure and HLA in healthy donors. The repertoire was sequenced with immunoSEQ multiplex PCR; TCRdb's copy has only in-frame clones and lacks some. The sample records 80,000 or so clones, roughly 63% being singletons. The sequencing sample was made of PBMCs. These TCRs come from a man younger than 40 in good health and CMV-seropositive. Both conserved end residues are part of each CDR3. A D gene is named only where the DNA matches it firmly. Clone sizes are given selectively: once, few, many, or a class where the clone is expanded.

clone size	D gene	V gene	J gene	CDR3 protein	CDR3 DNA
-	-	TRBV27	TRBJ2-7	CASSLAGNSYEQYF	TGTGCCAGCAGTTTAGCAGGGAACTCCTACGAGCAGTACTTC
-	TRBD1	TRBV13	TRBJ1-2	CASSPGTDYGYTF	TGTGCCAGCAGCCCAGGGACAGACTATGGCTACACCTTC
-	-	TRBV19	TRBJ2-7	CASSPGSGGIYEQYF	TGTGCCAGTAGCCCTGGTAGCGGAGGGATTTACGAGCAGTACTTC
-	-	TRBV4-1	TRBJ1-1	CASSQARGNTEAFF	TGCGCCAGCAGCCAAGCCAGGGGGAACACTGAAGCTTTCTTT
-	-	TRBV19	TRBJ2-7	CASSIAHPDEQYF	TGTGCCAGTAGTATAGCCCACCCGGACGAGCAGTACTTC
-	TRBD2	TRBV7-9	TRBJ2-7	CASSLGEGNSYEQYF	TGTGCCAGCAGCTTAGGGGAGGGGAACTCCTACGAGCAGTACTTC
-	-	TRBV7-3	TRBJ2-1	CASSSSGLGQFF	TGTGCCAGCAGCTCCTCAGGCTTGGGGCAGTTCTTC
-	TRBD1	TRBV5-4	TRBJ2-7	CASSPPGTGGYYEQYF	TGTGCCAGCAGCCCTCCAGGGACAGGAGGATATTACGAGCAGTACTTC
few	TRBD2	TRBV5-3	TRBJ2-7	CAGWEGSSYEQYF	TGTGCCGGCTGGGAGGGTAGCTCCTACGAGCAGTACTTC
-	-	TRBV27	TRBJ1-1	CASSDSPNTEAFF	TGTGCCAGCAGTGACAGCCCGAACACTGAAGCTTTCTTT
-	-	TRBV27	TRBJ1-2	CASSRGRVYGYTF	TGTGCCAGCAGTCGAGGCAGGGTCTATGGCTACACCTTC
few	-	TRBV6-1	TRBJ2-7	CASRKDGSYEQYF	TGTGCCAGCAGGAAAGACGGGTCCTACGAGCAGTACTTC
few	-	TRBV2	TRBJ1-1	CATTTRSHETENTEAFF	TGTGCCACAACCACCAGGTCCCATGAGACAGAGAACACTGAAGCTTTCTTT
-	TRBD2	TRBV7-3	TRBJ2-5	CASSSGLAGETQYF	TGTGCCAGCAGCTCGGGACTAGCGGGAGAGACCCAGTACTTC
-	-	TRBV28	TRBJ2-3	CASSLPGGTDTQYF	TGTGCCAGCAGTTTACCGGGGGGCACAGATACGCAGTATTTT
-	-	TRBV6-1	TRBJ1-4	CASSDGKTAFNEKLFF	TGTGCCAGCAGTGACGGGAAGACTGCGTTTAATGAAAAACTGTTTTTT
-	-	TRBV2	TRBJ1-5	CASSAGFNQPQHF	TGTGCCAGCAGTGCAGGTTTTAATCAGCCCCAGCATTTT
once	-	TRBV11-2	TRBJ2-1	CASSSPVEQFF	TGTGCCAGCAGCTCCCCGGTTGAGCAGTTCTTC
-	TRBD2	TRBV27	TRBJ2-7	CASSLERGRGYEQYF	TGTGCCAGCAGTTTGGAGCGGGGCCGTGGGTACGAGCAGTACTTC
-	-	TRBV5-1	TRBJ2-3	CASSPGFLTDTQYF	TGCGCCAGCTCTCCAGGCTTTCTCACAGATACGCAGTATTTT
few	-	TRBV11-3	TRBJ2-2	CASSQGSEITGELFF	TGTGCCAGCAGCCAAGGTAGCGAAATCACCGGGGAGCTGTTTTTT
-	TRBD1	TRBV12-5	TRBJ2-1	CASGTGLDEQFF	TGTGCTAGTGGGACAGGGCTGGATGAGCAGTTCTTC
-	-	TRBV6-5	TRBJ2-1	CASSGGASGDNEQFF	TGTGCCAGCAGTGGGGGGGCTAGTGGGGACAATGAGCAGTTCTTC
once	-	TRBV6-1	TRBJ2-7	CASSVVYEQYF	TGTGCCAGCAGCGTTGTCTACGAGCAGTACTTC
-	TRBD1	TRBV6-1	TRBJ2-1	CASSEPGQGTNEQFF	TGTGCCAGCAGTGAACCGGGACAGGGGACGAATGAGCAGTTCTTC
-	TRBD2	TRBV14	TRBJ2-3	CASSWAGGTDTQYF	TGTGCCAGCAGTTGGGCGGGAGGTACAGATACGCAGTATTTT
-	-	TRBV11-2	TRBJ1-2	CASSLDRDYGYTF	TGTGCCAGCAGCTTAGATCGGGACTATGGCTACACCTTC
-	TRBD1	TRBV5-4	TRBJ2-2	CASSLARGRPGELFF	TGTGCCAGCAGCTTGGCCAGGGGGCGACCCGGGGAGCTGTTTTTT
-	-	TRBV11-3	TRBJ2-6	CASSLPGVQKSISGANVLTF	TGTGCCAGCAGCTTACCCGGGGTACAGAAGTCTATCTCTGGGGCCAACGTCCTGACTTTC
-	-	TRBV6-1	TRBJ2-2	CASSEARAGGTRELFF	TGTGCCAGCAGTGAAGCGCGGGCAGGGGGGACTCGGGAGCTGTTTTTT
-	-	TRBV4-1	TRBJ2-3	CASSQVPGQDTQYF	TGCGCCAGCAGCCAAGTGCCCGGACAAGATACGCAGTATTTT
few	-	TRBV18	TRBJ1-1	CASAGDTGNTEAFF	TGTGCCAGCGCCGGGGACACCGGGAACACTGAAGCTTTCTTT
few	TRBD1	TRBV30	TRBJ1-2	CAWRGPGGESGYTF	TGTGCCTGGAGAGGCCCAGGGGGCGAGTCCGGCTACACCTTC